Below, 17 T cell receptor beta chains from the same sample are listed, as sequenced in a study of blood T cell repertoires in COVID-19. Clones were sequenced by immunoSEQ multiplex PCR, and TCRdb holds only the in-frame ones, with some missing. The table shows roughly 150,000 clones, with over 70% occurring only once. Sequencing used PBMCs or T cells enriched from blood (not recorded which). These receptors came from an older man who had been exposed to COVID-19.

This chain joins TRBV5-1 and TRBJ1-5; weak D call: TRBD1 (6 bases). CDR3 length equals 14 residues. Germline loops: CDR1 SGHRS, CDR2 YFSETQ. V lost 4 bases and J 1 base, leaving 9 bases between the germline ends. CDR3 sequence (DNA): TGCGCCAGCAGCCCCGGACAGAGCAATCAGCCCCAGCATTTT. It codes for CASSPGQSNQPQHF.

The chain couples TRBV5-5 to TRBJ2-7; 7 bases line up with TRBD1. Germline V gives CDR1 SGHKS, CDR2 YYEKEE (reference sequence). The junction had 0 bases not matched to a gene; V was cut back by 0 bases and J by 3 bases. The CDR3 extends over 13 amino acids. The CDR3 coding sequence is TGTGCCAGCAGCTTGGGGACAGGCTACGAGCAGTACTTC. Protein product: CASSLGTGYEQYF.

A few counts support this clone. This chain joins TRBV19 and TRBJ2-1; the D gene is possibly TRBD1 (5 bases). V lost 3 bases and J lost 3, with 12 bases in between. There are 15 residues in the CDR3. The germline V gene encodes CDR1 LNHDA and CDR2 SQIVND (reference sequence). The CDR3 loop reads CASSIGDSYYNEQFF. The CDR3 nucleotides read TGTGCCAGTAGTATCGGAGACAGCTACTACAATGAGCAGTTCTTC.

V is TRBV7-9 and J is TRBJ1-3; 10 bases match TRBD1. V shed 7 bases, J shed 3 bases, and the junction held 3 bases outside the gene matches. The CDR3 has 14 amino acids. Per the germline V gene, CDR1 is SEHNR and CDR2 is FQNEAQ (reference sequence). This CDR3 reads CASTGTGVGNTIYF. The DNA of the CDR3 is TGTGCCAGCACCGGGACAGGGGTTGGAAACACCATATATTTT.

This rearrangement joins TRBV18 to TRBJ1-1, with D possibly TRBD1 on 6 matching bases. V lost 3 bases and J lost 4, with 12 bases in between. This CDR3 is built from 14 residues. The germline V gene encodes CDR1 KGHSH and CDR2 LQKENI. The CDR3 sequence: CASSPMVGGTEAFF. In DNA, the CDR3 is TGTGCCAGCTCACCCATGGTAGGGGGCACTGAAGCTTTCTTT.

This rearrangement joins TRBV29-1 to TRBJ2-1; TRBD2 aligns across 8 bases. Germline V gene lookup returns CDR1 SQVTM and CDR2 ANQGSEA. The J segment lost 1 base and the V segment lost 4 bases, leaving 3 bases of the junction unmatched. The CDR3 sequence is 14 residues long. For the CDR3, the DNA is TGCAGCGTTGCAGCGGGAGCATCCTACAATGAGCAGTTCTTC. Amino acids: CSVAAGASYNEQFF.

The J gene is TRBJ2-1, the V gene TRBV6-2 or TRBV6-3; 7 nucleotides align to TRBD1. After removal of 5 bases from V and 7 bases from J, the junction contained 14 bases not matched to a gene. CDR3 length: 16 residues. CDR1 MNHEY and CDR2 SVGEGT come from the germline V gene. As DNA, the CDR3 is TGTGCCAGCAGTAACAAAGCAGGGGGAGTTACGAATGAGCAGTTCTTC. It is translated as CASSNKAGGVTNEQFF.

CDR3 region: CASSQLHEQYF. In DNA form, the CDR3 reads TGTGCCAGCAGCCAGCTACACGAGCAGTACTTC. The chain is built from TRBV3-1 (or the pseudogene TRBV3-2) and TRBJ2-7; D remains unclear. The CDR3 spans 11 residues. Trimming removed 3 bases from V and 5 bases from J, with 5 bases in between. Germline V gene data show CDR1 as LGHDT and CDR2 as YNNKEL (reference sequence).

V is TRBV5-6 and J is TRBJ2-2; 12 bases map to TRBD1. Germline assignment: CDR1 SGHDT and CDR2 YYEEEE. This CDR3 region has 15 residues. V trimming: 3 bases; J trimming: 4 bases; junction bases outside the gene matches: 1. This CDR3 is CASSWGQGATGELFF. In DNA, the CDR3 is TGTGCCAGCAGCTGGGGACAGGGGGCCACCGGGGAGCTGTTTTTT.

The sample holds a few counts of this clone. The chain uses TRBV7-2 and TRBJ2-7; D is undetermined. The CDR3 sequence is 14 residues long. Germline assignment: CDR1 SGHTA and CDR2 FQGNSA. The germline V and J ends were trimmed by 5 bases and 6 bases, with 17 bases remaining between them. The CDR3 loop reads CASSLAVLIGEQYF. The CDR3 coding sequence is TGTGCCAGCAGCCTCGCGGTCCTAATCGGCGAGCAGTACTTC.

The J gene is TRBJ1-3, the V gene TRBV11-2; D may be TRBD1 (5 bases). The CDR3 is 14 amino acids. Trimming removed 1 base at V and 4 bases at J, with 8 bases between. Germline V CDR1 and CDR2: SGHAT, FQNNGV. As DNA, the CDR3 is TGTGCCAGCAGCTTAGGCAGGGCGGGAAACACCATATATTTT. It yields the protein CASSLGRAGNTIYF.

J is TRBJ1-2 and V is TRBV14; no reliable D call. The V and J ends lost 1 base and 5 bases respectively, with 8 bases between them. This CDR3 region has 13 residues. The germline V gene encodes CDR1 SGHDN and CDR2 FVKESK. The CDR3 here is CASSQGRLYGYTF. In DNA form, the CDR3 reads TGTGCCAGCAGCCAAGGCAGGTTGTATGGCTACACCTTC.

This clone was seen a few times. The V call is TRBV10-3, the J call TRBJ1-4; D is uncertain. The CDR3 is made up of 13 amino acids. The germline gives CDR1 ENHRY, CDR2 SYGVKD. Trimming left V 10 bases short and J 7 bases short, with 16 bases between. The CDR3 sequence: CATRGMAAEKLFF. As DNA, the CDR3 is TGTGCCACCCGCGGAATGGCGGCTGAAAAACTGTTTTTT.

The chain combines TRBV30 with TRBJ1-1; 12 bases align to TRBD1. Germline loops: CDR1 GTSNPN, CDR2 SVGIG (reference sequence). J was trimmed by 7 bases and V by 3 bases; bases with no gene match: 12. CDR3 length: 16 residues. The CDR3 protein is CAWRRMGTGGAGEAFF. Here the CDR3 DNA reads TGTGCCTGGAGGAGAATGGGGACAGGGGGCGCGGGTGAAGCTTTCTTT.

This chain links TRBV15 with TRBJ1-4; D may be TRBD1 (5 bases). There are 11 residues in the CDR3. Trimming removed 9 bases from V and 9 bases from J, with 11 bases in between. Germline-derived CDR1 and CDR2 are LNHNV and YYDKDF (reference sequence). CDR3 protein: CATAEGKKLFF. The CDR3 coding sequence is TGTGCCACGGCGGAGGGGAAAAAACTGTTTTTT. Filled out from reference TRBV15 and TRBJ1-4, the complete variable domain reads DAMVIQNPRYQVTQFGKPVTLSCSQTLNHNVMYWYQQKSSQAPKLLFHYYDKDFNNEADTPDNFQSRRPNTSFCFLDIRSPGLGDTAMYLCATAEGKKLFFGSGTQLSVL.

The rearrangement joins TRBV6-5 to TRBJ2-1; D unresolved. V lost 2 bases to trimming and J lost 0 bases, with 11 bases between them. The CDR3 has 16 residues. Looked up from germline, CDR1 is MNHEY and CDR2 is SVGAGI. Written as DNA, the CDR3 is TGTGCCAGCAGTTACGAACTCCCGAGCTCCTACAATGAGCAGTTCTTC. This sequence encodes CASSYELPSSYNEQFF.

The gene calls are TRBV24-1 and TRBJ1-5, with a tentative D call TRBD1 (6 bases). Germline CDR1 and CDR2: KGHDR and SFDVKD. The CDR3 spans 15 residues. V was trimmed by 4 bases and J by 5 bases, leaving 14 bases between them. CDR3 in amino acids: CATSESGGAHQPQHF. The DNA for the CDR3 is TGTGCCACCAGTGAGTCTGGGGGCGCCCATCAGCCCCAGCATTTT.